Each of the 20 T cell receptor beta chains below was sequenced from the same sample in a study of response to subunit inactivated influenza vaccine. Each CDR3 protein is one row after TCRdb ran MiXCR on the RT-PCR reads. This table has 800,000 or so distinct CDR3 sequences, over 20% appearing once. The starting material was PBMCs from blood, obtained roughly 5 days after vaccination. These receptors were obtained from a man aged 50-59 years who received an inactivated influenza vaccine.

The CDR3 is CASSKGLAGGLETQYF. The CDR3 DNA reads as TGTGCCAGCAGCAAAGGCCTAGCGGGGGGCTTGGAGACCCAGTACTTC. V and J are TRBV5-4 and TRBJ2-5, with TRBD2 matching 11 bases. V was pared by 4 bases and J by 5 bases, with 10 bases of the junction left unmatched. Germline assignment: CDR1 SGHNT and CDR2 YYREEE (reference sequence). The CDR3 is made up of 16 amino acids.

This chain uses TRBV21-1 with TRBJ2-1; the D call TRBD1 from the table was never checked on the DNA. TRBV21-1 is classified as a pseudogene. The CDR3 contains 16 residues. CDR3 protein: CASSIRGQGPYNEQFF. CDR3 bases: TGTGCCAGCAGCATCCGGGGGCAGGGACCCTACAATGAGCAGTTCTTC.

This clonotype was counted a few times. The chain combines TRBV6-1 with TRBJ1-2; a possible D gene is TRBD1 (5 bases). CDR1 and CDR2 from the germline V gene are MNHNS and SASEGT. Trimming removed 0 bases at V and 5 bases at J, with 16 bases between. There are 16 residues in the CDR3. The CDR3 loop is CASSEAWAGRDYGYTF. CDR3 bases: TGTGCCAGCAGTGAAGCGTGGGCGGGGCGCGATTATGGCTACACCTTC.

The rearrangement uses TRBV4-2 and TRBJ1-4; D may be TRBD1 (5 bases). Trimming removed 0 bases from V and 1 base from J, with 12 bases in between. The CDR3 sequence is 17 residues long. Germline-derived CDR1 and CDR2 are LGHNA and YNFKEQ. The DNA for the CDR3 is TGTGCCAGCAGCCAAGATGTAACAGGACTAACTAATGAAAAACTGTTTTTT. Translated, it gives CASSQDVTGLTNEKLFF.

The table lists this clonotype with a few counts. This chain uses TRBV12-3 or TRBV12-4 with TRBJ2-4, with D possibly matching TRBD1 (6 bases). The CDR3 runs 15 residues. V was trimmed by 6 bases and J by 6 bases, leaving 18 bases between them. The CDR3 DNA follows: TGTGCCAGCAGCCCAGGGGTCTCCGGTGGAAACATTCAGTACTTC. This translates into CASSPGVSGGNIQYF.

This clonotype was picked up a small number of times. The V gene is TRBV7-3, the J gene TRBJ2-5, with a possible D match to TRBD2 (5 bases). V was pared by 5 bases and J by 4 bases, with 11 bases between. The germline V gene encodes CDR1 SGHTA and CDR2 FQGTGA. CDR3 length equals 13 residues. CDR3 region: CASSLDFGETQYF. CDR3 coding DNA: TGTGCCAGCAGCCTGGACTTCGGAGAGACCCAGTACTTC.

This clonotype was seen a handful of times. The J gene is TRBJ2-7, the V gene TRBV12-3 or TRBV12-4; D is possibly TRBD2 (6 bases). V lost 4 bases and J 2 bases, leaving 15 bases between the germline ends. The CDR3 consists of 15 residues. The CDR3 coding sequence is TGTGCCAGCAGTTCAGGACGGACTAATACCTACGAGCAGTACTTC. This gives the protein CASSSGRTNTYEQYF.

The CDR3 spells CASSYSTQGNNSPLHF. CDR3 nucleotide sequence: TGTGCCAGCAGTTACTCGACGCAGGGGAATAATTCACCCCTCCACTTT. V is TRBV6-5 and J is TRBJ1-6; the D gene is possibly TRBD1 (6 bases). This CDR3 has 16 residues. The ends were cut back, 0 bases at V and 5 bases at J, with 11 bases in the middle. CDR1 MNHEY and CDR2 SVGAGI come from the germline V gene.

This clonotype was observed a few times. The chain has TRBV2 and TRBJ1-5; no definite D call. CDR1 is SNHLY, CDR2 FYNNEI, per germline. CDR3 length: 15 residues. Trimming removed 7 bases at V and 10 bases at J, with 23 bases between. CDR3 sequence: CASTLAARFDDPQHF. CDR3 DNA: TGTGCCAGCACTTTGGCTGCCCGGTTTGATGATCCCCAGCATTTT.

This chain links TRBV7-2 with TRBJ2-2; 9 bases align to TRBD2. There are 14 residues in the CDR3. CDR1 and CDR2 from the germline V gene are SGHTA and FQGNSA. The trim removed 10 bases at V and 3 bases at J, leaving 6 bases unmatched. Here the CDR3 reads CATRLAGYTGELFF. The CDR3 coding sequence is TGTGCCACCAGGCTAGCGGGGTACACCGGGGAGCTGTTTTTT. Full variable domain (remainder filled in from reference TRBV7-2 and TRBJ2-2): GAGVSQSPSNKVTEKGKDVELRCDPISGHTALYWYRQSLGQGLEFLIYFQGNSAPDKSGLPSDRFSAERTGGSVSTLTIQRTQQEDSAVYLCATRLAGYTGELFFGEGSRLTVL.

The V call is TRBV7-9, the J call TRBJ2-3, with a tentative D call TRBD1 (6 bases). The CDR3 contains 16 residues. Germline-derived CDR1 and CDR2 are SEHNR and FQNEAQ (reference sequence). The V end lost 5 bases, the J end lost 2 bases, and 17 bases lay between the germline ends. The CDR3 sequence: CASSQNRAFFTDTQYF. The CDR3 DNA is TGTGCCAGCAGCCAAAACAGGGCTTTTTTCACAGATACGCAGTATTTT.

This clonotype turned up a few times. This chain connects TRBV12-3 or TRBV12-4 to TRBJ1-1; no reliable D call. V lost 5 bases and J lost 8, with 18 bases in between. The CDR3 runs 14 residues. The CDR3, as DNA: TGTGCCAGCAGTCCCCCTCTGGAGTTGGGCGAAGCTTTCTTT. Its protein is CASSPPLELGEAFF.

V and J are TRBV12-3 or TRBV12-4 and TRBJ2-7, with 7 bases fitting TRBD1. This CDR3 comprises 13 residues. V was clipped by 5 bases and J by 3 bases; unmatched bases: 4. The CDR3 DNA is TGTGCCAGCAGTGGGGACAGTATCTACGAGCAGTACTTC. Its translation: CASSGDSIYEQYF.

The rearrangement joins TRBV25-1 to TRBJ2-2; weak D call: TRBD1 (5 bases). This CDR3 region has 15 residues. V was cut by 4 bases and J by 6 bases, with 15 bases left in between. The V gene's germline CDR1 is MGHDK and CDR2 SYGVNS. The CDR3 sequence is CASSGWGRSAGELFF. CDR3 DNA: TGTGCCAGCAGTGGGTGGGGCAGATCGGCCGGGGAGCTGTTTTTT.

This clonotype came up once. V is TRBV21-1 and J is TRBJ1-5; TRBD1 is the table's D call, not checked against the DNA. TRBV21-1 is reported as a pseudogene. The CDR3 is made up of 16 amino acids. DNA of the CDR3: TGTGCCAGCAGCCCCCGCGACAGGGTTTGCAATCAGCCCCAGCATTTT. It codes for CASSPRDRVCNQPQHF.

V gene TRBV5-1 combines with J gene TRBJ2-3; possibly TRBD2 for D (7 bases). V lost 0 bases and J lost 5, with 19 bases in between. Germline loops: CDR1 SGHRS, CDR2 YFSETQ. This CDR3 has 17 amino acids. DNA for the CDR3: TGCGCCAGCAGCTTGGCCGGCGGGGGCAGCATGATAGATACGCAGTATTTT. Translation gives CASSLAGGGSMIDTQYF.

This clonotype was counted between two and nine times. The chain couples TRBV5-1 to TRBJ2-1, with 7 nucleotides matching TRBD2. Germline values: CDR1 SGHRS, CDR2 YFSETQ. The trim removed 4 bases at V and 8 bases at J, leaving 9 bases unmatched. CDR3 length equals 14 residues. The CDR3 nucleotides are TGCGCCAGCAGCGGACCGACTAGCTGGGATGAGCAGTTCTTC. Its protein is CASSGPTSWDEQFF.

This clonotype was recorded only once. The chain links TRBV4-1 to TRBJ2-7; D is possibly TRBD2 (6 bases). V shed 0 bases and J shed 1 base, with 10 bases lying between them. The CDR3 runs to 15 residues. Germline values: CDR1 MGHRA, CDR2 YSYEKL. The CDR3 loop is CASSQDPEGSYEQYF. DNA of the CDR3: TGCGCCAGCAGCCAAGATCCGGAGGGGTCCTACGAGCAGTACTTC.

This clonotype was detected once. The chain recombines TRBV29-1 with TRBJ1-2; the D gene is possibly TRBD1 (6 bases). The V and J ends lost 0 bases and 6 bases respectively, with 11 bases between them. Per germline, CDR1 SQVTM and CDR2 ANQGSEA. The CDR3 is 13 amino acids. The chain's CDR3 is CSVEEGGPDGYTF. CDR3 DNA: TGCAGCGTTGAAGAGGGGGGCCCCGATGGCTACACCTTC.

This rearrangement joins TRBV5-1 to TRBJ2-7, with D hard to call. Deletions cut 0 bases from V and 6 bases from J, with 7 bases between. CDR3 length: 12 residues. CDR1 SGHRS and CDR2 YFSETQ come from the germline V gene. The CDR3 nucleotides read TGCGCCAGCAGCTTGGGGGTTTCCGAGCAGTACTTC. It encodes CASSLGVSEQYF.